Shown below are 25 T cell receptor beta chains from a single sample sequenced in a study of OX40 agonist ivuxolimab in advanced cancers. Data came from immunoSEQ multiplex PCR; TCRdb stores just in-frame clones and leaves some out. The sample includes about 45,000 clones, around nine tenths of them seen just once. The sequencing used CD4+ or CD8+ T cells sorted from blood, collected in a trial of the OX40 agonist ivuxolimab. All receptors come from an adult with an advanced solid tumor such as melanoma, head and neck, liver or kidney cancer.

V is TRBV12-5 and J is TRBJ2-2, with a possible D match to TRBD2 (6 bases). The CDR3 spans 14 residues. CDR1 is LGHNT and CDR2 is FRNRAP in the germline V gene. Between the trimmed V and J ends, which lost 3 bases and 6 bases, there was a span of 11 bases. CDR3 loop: CASGLTGEAGELFF. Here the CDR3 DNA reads TGTGCTAGTGGTTTAACGGGGGAGGCCGGGGAGCTGTTTTTT.

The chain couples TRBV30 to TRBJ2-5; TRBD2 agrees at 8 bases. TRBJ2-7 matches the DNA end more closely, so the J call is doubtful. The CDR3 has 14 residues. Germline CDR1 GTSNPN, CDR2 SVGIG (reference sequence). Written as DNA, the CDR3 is TGTGCCTGGAATCGGGGGGGGCGTGGGTACGAGCAGTACTTC. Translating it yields CAWNRGGRGYEQYF.

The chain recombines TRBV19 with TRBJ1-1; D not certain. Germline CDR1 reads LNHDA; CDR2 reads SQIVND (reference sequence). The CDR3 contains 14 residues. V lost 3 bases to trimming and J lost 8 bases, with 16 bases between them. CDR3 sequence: CASSISSPGLEAFF. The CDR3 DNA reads TGTGCCAGTAGTATCAGTTCACCTGGGCTAGAAGCTTTCTTT.

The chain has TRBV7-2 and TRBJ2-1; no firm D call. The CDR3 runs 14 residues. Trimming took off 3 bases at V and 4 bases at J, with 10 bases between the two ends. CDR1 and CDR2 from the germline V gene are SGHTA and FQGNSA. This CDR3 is CASSLPTVYNEQFF. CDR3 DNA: TGTGCCAGCAGCTTGCCCACAGTTTACAATGAGCAGTTCTTC.

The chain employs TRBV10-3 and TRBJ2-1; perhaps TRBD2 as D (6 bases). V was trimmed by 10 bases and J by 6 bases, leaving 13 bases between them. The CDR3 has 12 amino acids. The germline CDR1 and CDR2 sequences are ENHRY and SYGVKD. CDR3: CATVTSGNEQFF. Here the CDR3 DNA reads TGTGCCACCGTGACTAGTGGCAATGAGCAGTTCTTC.

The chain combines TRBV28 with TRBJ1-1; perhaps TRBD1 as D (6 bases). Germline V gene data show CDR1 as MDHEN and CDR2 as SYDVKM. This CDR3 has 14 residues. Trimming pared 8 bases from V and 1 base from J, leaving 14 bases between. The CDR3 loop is CASPGEGGNTEAFF. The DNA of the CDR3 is TGTGCCAGCCCAGGGGAGGGGGGGAACACTGAAGCTTTCTTT.

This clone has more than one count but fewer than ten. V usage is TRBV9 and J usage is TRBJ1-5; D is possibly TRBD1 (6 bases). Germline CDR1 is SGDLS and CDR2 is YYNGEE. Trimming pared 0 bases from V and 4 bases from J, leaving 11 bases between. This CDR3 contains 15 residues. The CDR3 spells CASSVGGAANQPQHF. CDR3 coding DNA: TGTGCCAGCAGCGTAGGGGGGGCAGCTAATCAGCCCCAGCATTTT.

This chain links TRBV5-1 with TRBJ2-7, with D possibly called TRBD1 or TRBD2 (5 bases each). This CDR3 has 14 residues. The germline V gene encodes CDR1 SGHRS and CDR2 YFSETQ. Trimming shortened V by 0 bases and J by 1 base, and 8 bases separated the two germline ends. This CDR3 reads CASSLVGESYEQYF. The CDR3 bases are TGCGCCAGCAGCTTGGTGGGGGAATCCTACGAGCAGTACTTC.

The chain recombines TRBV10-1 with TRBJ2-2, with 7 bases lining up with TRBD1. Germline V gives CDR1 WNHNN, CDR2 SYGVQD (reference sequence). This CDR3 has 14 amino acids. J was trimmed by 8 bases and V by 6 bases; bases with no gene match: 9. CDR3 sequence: CASRQGTNIGELFF. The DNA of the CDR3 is TGCGCCAGCAGACAGGGGACGAATATAGGGGAGCTGTTTTTT.

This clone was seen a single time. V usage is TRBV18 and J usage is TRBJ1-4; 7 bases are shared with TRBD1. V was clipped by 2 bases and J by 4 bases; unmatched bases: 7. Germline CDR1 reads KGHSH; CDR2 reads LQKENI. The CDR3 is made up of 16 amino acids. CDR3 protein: CASSPVSGQRNEKLFF. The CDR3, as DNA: TGTGCCAGCTCACCAGTCTCGGGACAGCGTAATGAAAAACTGTTTTTT. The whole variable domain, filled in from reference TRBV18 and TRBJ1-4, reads NAGVMQNPRHLVRRRGQEARLRCSPMKGHSHVYWYRQLPEEGLKFMVYLQKENIIDESGMPKERFSAEFPKEGPSILRIQQVVRGDSAAYFCASSPVSGQRNEKLFFGSGTQLSVL.

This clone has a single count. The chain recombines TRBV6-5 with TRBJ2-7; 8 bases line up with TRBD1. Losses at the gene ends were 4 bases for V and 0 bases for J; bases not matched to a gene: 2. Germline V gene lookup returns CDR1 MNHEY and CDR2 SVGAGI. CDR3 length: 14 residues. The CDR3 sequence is CASSSTGVSYEQYF. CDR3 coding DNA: TGTGCCAGCAGTTCGACAGGGGTCTCCTACGAGCAGTACTTC.

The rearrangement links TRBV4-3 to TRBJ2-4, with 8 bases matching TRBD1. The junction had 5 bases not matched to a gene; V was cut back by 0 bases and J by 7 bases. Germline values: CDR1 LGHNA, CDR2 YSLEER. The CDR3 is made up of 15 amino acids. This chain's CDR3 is CASSQDSGGRNIQYF. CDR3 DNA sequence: TGCGCCAGCAGCCAAGATTCAGGGGGCCGGAACATTCAGTACTTC.

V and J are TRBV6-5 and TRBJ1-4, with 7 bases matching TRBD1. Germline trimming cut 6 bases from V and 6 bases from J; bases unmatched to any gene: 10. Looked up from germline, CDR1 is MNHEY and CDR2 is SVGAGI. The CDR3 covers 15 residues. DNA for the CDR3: TGTGCCAGCAGCCCCTGGCAGGGGGTGTATGAAAAACTGTTTTTT. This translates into CASSPWQGVYEKLFF.

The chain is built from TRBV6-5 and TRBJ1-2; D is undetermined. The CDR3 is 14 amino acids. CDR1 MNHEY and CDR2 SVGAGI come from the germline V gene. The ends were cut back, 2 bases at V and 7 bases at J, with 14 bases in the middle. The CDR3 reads CASSYGRGSGGYTF. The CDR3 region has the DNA TGTGCCAGCAGTTACGGGCGAGGGAGCGGTGGCTACACCTTC.

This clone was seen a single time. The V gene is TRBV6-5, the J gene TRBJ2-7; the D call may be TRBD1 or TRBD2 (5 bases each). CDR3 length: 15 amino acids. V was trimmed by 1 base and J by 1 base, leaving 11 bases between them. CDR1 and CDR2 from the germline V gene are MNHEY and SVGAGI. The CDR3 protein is CASSYLGDGSYEQYF. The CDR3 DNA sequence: TGTGCCAGCAGTTACTTAGGGGACGGTTCCTACGAGCAGTACTTC.

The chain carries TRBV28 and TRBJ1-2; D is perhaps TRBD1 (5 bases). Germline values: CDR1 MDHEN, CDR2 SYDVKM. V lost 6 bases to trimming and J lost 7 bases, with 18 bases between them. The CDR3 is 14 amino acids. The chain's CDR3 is CASRGDRLWGGYTF. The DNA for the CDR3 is TGTGCCAGCAGAGGGGACCGCCTTTGGGGTGGCTACACCTTC.

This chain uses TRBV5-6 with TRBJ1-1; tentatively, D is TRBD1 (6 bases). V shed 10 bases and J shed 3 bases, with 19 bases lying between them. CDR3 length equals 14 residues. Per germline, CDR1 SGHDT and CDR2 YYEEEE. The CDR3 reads CAGLNLEGDTEAFF. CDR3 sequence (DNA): TGTGCCGGCCTCAACCTGGAGGGGGACACTGAAGCTTTCTTT.

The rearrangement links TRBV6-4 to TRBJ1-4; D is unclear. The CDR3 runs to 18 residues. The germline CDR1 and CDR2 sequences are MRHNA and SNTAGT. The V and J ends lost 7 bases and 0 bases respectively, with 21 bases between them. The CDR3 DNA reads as TGTGCCAGCAATGGGGTACCGCCCAGAGCTGCAACTAATGAAAAACTGTTTTTT. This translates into CASNGVPPRAATNEKLFF.

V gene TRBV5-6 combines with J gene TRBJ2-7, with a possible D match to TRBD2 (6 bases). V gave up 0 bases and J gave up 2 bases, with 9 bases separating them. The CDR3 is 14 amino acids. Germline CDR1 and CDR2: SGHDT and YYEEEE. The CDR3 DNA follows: TGTGCCAGCAGCTTGGGCGGGACCACCTACGAGCAGTACTTC. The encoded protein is CASSLGGTTYEQYF.

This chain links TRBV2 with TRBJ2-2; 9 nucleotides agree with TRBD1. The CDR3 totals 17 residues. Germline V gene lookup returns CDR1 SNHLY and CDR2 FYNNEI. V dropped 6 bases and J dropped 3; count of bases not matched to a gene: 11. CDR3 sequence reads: CASSQTGGQGYTGELFF. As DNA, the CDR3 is TGTGCCAGCAGCCAAACCGGGGGACAGGGTTACACCGGGGAGCTGTTTTTT. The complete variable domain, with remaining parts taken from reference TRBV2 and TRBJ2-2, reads EPEVTQTPSHQVTQMGQEVILRCVPISNHLYFYWYRQILGQKVEFLVSFYNNEISEKSEIFDDQFSVERPDGSNFTLKIRSTKLEDSAMYFCASSQTGGQGYTGELFFGEGSRLTVL.

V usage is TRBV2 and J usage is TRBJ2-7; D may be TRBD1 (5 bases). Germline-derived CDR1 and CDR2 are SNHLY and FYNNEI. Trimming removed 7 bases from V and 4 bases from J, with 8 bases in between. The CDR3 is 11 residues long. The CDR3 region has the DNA TGTGCCAGCACCCAGGGATACGAGCAGTACTTC. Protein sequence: CASTQGYEQYF.

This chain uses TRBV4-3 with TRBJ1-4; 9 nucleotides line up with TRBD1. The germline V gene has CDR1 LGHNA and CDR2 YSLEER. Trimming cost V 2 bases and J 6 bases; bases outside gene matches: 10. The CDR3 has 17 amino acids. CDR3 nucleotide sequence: TGCGCCAGCAGCCAAACATGGGACAGGGTTCAAGATGAAAAACTGTTTTTT. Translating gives CASSQTWDRVQDEKLFF.

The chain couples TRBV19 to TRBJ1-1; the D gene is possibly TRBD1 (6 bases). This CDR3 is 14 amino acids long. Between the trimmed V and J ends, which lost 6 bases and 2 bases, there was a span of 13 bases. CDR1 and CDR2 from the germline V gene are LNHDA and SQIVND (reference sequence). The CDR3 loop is CASSYGGGNTEAFF. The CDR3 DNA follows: TGTGCCAGTAGCTACGGAGGGGGAAACACTGAAGCTTTCTTT. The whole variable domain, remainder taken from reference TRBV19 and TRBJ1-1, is DGGITQSPKYLFRKEGQNVTLSCEQNLNHDAMYWYRQDPGQGLRLIYYSQIVNDFQKGDIAEGYSVSREKKESFPLTVTSAQKNPTAFYLCASSYGGGNTEAFFGQGTRLTVV.

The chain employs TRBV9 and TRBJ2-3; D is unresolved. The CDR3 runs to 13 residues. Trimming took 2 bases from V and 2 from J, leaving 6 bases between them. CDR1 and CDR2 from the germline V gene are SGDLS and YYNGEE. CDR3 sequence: CASSVPPTDTQYF. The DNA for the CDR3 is TGTGCCAGCAGCGTCCCTCCCACAGATACGCAGTATTTT.

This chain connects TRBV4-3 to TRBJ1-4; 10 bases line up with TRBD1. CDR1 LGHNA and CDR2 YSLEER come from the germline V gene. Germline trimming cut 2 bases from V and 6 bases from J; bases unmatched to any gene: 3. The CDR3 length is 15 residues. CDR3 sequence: CASSQPDRGDEKLFF. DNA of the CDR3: TGCGCCAGCAGCCAACCGGACAGGGGGGATGAAAAACTGTTTTTT.